This TCR beta chain was sequenced in a study of OX40 agonist ivuxolimab in advanced cancers. About the research overall: Dose-escalation patients' cancers were hepatocellular carcinoma, melanoma, renal cell or head and neck cancer.

The trim removed 3 bases at V and 4 bases at J, leaving 3 bases unmatched. The V gene's germline CDR1 is SGDLS and CDR2 YYNGEE. The length of the CDR3 is 13 residues. The table came from immunoSEQ multiplex PCR; TCRdb's copy has only in-frame clones and leaves some out. This sample has tens of thousands of clones, with around 84% found just once. Patients with autoimmune history or systemic immunosuppression were excluded. The chain combines TRBV9 with TRBJ1-2; 7 bases line up with TRBD1. Sample: CD4+ or CD8+ T cells sorted from blood, taken in a trial of the OX40 agonist ivuxolimab. This receptor was identified in an adult with an advanced solid tumor such as melanoma, head and neck, liver or kidney cancer. The CDR3 DNA is TGTGCCAGCAGCGCCGGGACAGTCTATGGCTACACCTTC. The encoded protein is CASSAGTVYGYTF.